This record concerns one TCR beta chain sequence. As yet, its antigen is unknown. This entry comes from a study of early T cells in non-severe SARS-CoV-2 infection. At the level of the study: The input, bulk RNA from unsorted whole blood, was sequenced, and chains were unpaired.

Looked up from germline, CDR1 is DFQATT and CDR2 is SNEGSKA (reference sequence). This CDR3 has 18 amino acids. The V gene end was trimmed by 0 bases and the J gene end by 0 bases; junction bases not matched to a gene: 13. Findings and caveats of the study: VDJdb matching, biased toward anti-spike CD8 responses, missed private and CD4 specificities.

Attachment of unique molecular identifiers was made to individual cDNA molecules. Each CDR3 protein gets one entry after TCRdb re-called the 5' RACE reads with MiXCR. Of 88,000 or so distinct CDR3 sequences listed, more than 12% are singletons. The clonotype was recovered from an adult who was a healthcare worker with PCR-confirmed SARS-CoV-2 infection or an uninfected control (not recorded which). Material for sequencing was whole blood. The chain links TRBV20-1 to TRBJ1-1; TRBD1 matches at 7 bases. The CDR3 coding sequence is TGCAGTGCTAGAGATCCGACCCAGGGGGGGGTAATGAACACTGAAGCTTTCTTT. Residues: CSARDPTQGGVMNTEAFF.